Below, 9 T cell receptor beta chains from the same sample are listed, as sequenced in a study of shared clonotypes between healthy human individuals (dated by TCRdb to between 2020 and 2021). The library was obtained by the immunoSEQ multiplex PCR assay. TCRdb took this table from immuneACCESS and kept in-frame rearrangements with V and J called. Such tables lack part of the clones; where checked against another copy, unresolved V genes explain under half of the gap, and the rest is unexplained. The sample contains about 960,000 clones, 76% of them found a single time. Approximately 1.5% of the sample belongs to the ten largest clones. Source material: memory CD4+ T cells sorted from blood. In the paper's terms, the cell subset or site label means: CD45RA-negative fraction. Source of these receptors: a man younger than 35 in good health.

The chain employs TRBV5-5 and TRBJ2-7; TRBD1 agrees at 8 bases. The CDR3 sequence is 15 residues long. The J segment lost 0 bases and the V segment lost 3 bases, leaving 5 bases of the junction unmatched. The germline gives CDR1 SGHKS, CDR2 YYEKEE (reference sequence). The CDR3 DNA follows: TGTGCCAGCAGCTCTGGGACAGGCGCCTCCTACGAGCAGTACTTC. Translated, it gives CASSSGTGASYEQYF.

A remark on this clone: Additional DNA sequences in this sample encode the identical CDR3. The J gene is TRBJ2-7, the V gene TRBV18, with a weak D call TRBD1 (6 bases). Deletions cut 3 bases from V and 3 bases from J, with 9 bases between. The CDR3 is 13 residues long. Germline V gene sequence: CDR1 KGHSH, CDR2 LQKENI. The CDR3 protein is CASSPQGHYEQYF. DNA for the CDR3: TGTGCCAGCTCACCTCAGGGACACTACGAGCAGTACTTC.

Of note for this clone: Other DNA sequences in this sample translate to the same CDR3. The CDR3 DNA is TGTGCCAGTAGTGATAGCGGCAGCTCCTACAATGAGCAGTTCTTC. Translated, it gives CASSDSGSSYNEQFF. This chain joins TRBV19 and TRBJ2-1, with D perhaps TRBD2 (6 bases). The germline V gene encodes CDR1 LNHDA and CDR2 SQIVND (reference sequence). The CDR3 is 15 residues long. V lost 5 bases and J lost 0, with 11 bases in between.

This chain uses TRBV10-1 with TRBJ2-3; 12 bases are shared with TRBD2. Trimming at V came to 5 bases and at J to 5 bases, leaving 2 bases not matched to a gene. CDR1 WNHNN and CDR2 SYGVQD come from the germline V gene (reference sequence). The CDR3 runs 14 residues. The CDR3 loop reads CASSPGLAGDTQYF. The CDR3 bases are TGCGCCAGCAGTCCGGGACTAGCGGGAGATACGCAGTATTTT.

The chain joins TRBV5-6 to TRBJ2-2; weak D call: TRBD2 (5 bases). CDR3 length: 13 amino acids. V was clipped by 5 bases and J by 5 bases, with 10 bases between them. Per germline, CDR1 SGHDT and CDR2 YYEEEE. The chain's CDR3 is CASSEGGTGELFF. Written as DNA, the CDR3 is TGTGCCAGCAGTGAGGGTGGAACCGGGGAGCTGTTTTTT.

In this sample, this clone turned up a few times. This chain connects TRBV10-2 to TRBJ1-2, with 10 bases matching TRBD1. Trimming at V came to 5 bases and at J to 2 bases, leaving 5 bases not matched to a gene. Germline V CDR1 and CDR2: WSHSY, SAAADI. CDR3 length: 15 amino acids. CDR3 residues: CASSKQGQGNYGYTF. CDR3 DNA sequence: TGCGCCAGCAGTAAGCAGGGACAGGGGAACTATGGCTACACCTTC.

The DNA for the CDR3 is TGCGCCAGCAGCCAGATACTAGCGGGGGGAGATGAGCAGTTCTTC. This sequence encodes CASSQILAGGDEQFF. This rearrangement joins TRBV4-1 to TRBJ2-1, with 12 bases fitting TRBD2. From germline, CDR1 is MGHRA and CDR2 YSYEKL. Losses at the gene ends were 3 bases for V and 8 bases for J; bases not matched to a gene: 5. CDR3 length equals 15 residues.

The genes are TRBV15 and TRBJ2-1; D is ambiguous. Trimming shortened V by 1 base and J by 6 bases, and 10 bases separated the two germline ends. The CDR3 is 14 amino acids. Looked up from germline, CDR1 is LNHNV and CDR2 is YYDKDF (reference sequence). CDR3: CATSRGTVVNEQFF. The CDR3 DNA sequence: TGTGCCACCAGCAGAGGGACGGTAGTCAATGAGCAGTTCTTC.

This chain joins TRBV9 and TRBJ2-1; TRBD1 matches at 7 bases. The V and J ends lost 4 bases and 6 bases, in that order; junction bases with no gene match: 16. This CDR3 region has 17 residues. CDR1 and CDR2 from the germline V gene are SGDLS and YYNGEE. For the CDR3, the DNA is TGTGCCAGCAGCTCCAGACCCCACCTCGACAGGGCCAATGAGCAGTTCTTC. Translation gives CASSSRPHLDRANEQFF.